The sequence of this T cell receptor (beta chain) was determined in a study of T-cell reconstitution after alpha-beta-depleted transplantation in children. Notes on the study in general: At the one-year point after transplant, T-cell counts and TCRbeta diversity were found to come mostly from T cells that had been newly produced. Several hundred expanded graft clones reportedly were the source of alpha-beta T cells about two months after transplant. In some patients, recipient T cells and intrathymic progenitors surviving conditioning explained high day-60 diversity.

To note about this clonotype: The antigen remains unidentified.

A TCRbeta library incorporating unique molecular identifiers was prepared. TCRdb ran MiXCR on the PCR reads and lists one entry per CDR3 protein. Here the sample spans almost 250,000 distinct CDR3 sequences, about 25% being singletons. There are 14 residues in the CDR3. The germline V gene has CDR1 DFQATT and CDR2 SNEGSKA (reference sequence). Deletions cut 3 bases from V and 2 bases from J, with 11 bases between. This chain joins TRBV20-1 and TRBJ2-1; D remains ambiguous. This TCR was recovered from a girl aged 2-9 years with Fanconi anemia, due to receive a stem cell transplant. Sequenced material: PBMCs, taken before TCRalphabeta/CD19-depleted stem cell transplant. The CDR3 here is CSASYGNAYNEQFF. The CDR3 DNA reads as TGCAGTGCTAGTTATGGAAACGCCTACAATGAGCAGTTCTTC.